The 2 T cell receptor beta chains below all came from one sample that was sequenced in a study of molecular identifiers for immune sequencing clone quantification. TCRdb used MiXCR to reprocess the PCR reads, holding one entry per CDR3 protein. Of roughly 630,000 distinct CDR3 sequences in the sample, roughly 27% were seen once. The sequencing input was naive CD8+ T cells from blood, with Jurkat cell RNA spiked in. The subset was: FACS-sorted CD8+CD4-CCR7+CD45RA+ naive T cells. The receptors shown here come from a human donor in good health. Some libraries in this study had Jurkat cell RNA spiked in.

To note about this clonotype: A much larger clonotype is one base distant, so this may be a read error. This chain's CDR3 is CVSSQTSGETQYF. As DNA, the CDR3 is TGTGTCAGCAGCCAAACATCTGGAGAGACCCAGTACTTC. The chain carries TRBV4-2 and TRBJ2-5; D remains unclear. The germline V gene has CDR1 LGHNA and CDR2 YNFKEQ. This CDR3 comprises 13 residues.

The rearrangement uses TRBV6-1 and TRBJ2-1; D may be TRBD1 or TRBD2 (5 bases each). The CDR3 spans 17 residues. Germline assignment: CDR1 MNHNS and CDR2 SASEGT. Trimming cost V 3 bases and J 8 bases, with 23 bases left between them. CDR3 nucleotides: TGTGCCAGCAGTGACCGTGACCAGGGTTCGGGGTACGATGAGCAGTTCTTC. Protein: CASSDRDQGSGYDEQFF.